This T cell receptor beta chain appears in the sequencing data of a study of Graves' ophthalmopathy and Graves' hyperthyroidism. Overall study context: Peripheral blood collection took place at initial diagnosis, before any treatment. Study conclusions and caveats: Ophthalmopathy cases were distinguished from stable hyperthyroidism by a 13-signature model, reaching just over 85% sensitivity and around 80% specificity.

Germline V CDR1 and CDR2: GTSNPN, SVGIG (reference sequence). V was clipped by 3 bases and J by 7 bases; unmatched bases: 4. CDR3 length: 13 residues. On this clonotype: The antigen is undetermined.

The authors amplified TCR beta CDR3 regions, and they did so from RNA transcripts for repertoire sequencing. An opening RT-PCR round employed HTBI primers and preceded a second-round multiplex PCR. TCRdb re-derived calls from the multiplex PCR reads in MiXCR, one entry per CDR3 protein. The profile shows 360,000 or so distinct CDR3 sequences, around 16% of them singletons. Presentation of ophthalmopathy in the donors involved moderate-to-severe activity, CAS ≥3, NOSPECS ≥4 and a duration under 3 months. This TCR was recovered from a woman aged 18-35 years with Graves' ophthalmopathy. This chain uses TRBV30 with TRBJ2-4; 9 positions agree with TRBD2. Sequenced material: peripheral blood. The CDR3 coding sequence is TGTGCCTGGAGACTAGCGGGCAGTAACATTCAGTACTTC. Amino acid sequence: CAWRLAGSNIQYF.